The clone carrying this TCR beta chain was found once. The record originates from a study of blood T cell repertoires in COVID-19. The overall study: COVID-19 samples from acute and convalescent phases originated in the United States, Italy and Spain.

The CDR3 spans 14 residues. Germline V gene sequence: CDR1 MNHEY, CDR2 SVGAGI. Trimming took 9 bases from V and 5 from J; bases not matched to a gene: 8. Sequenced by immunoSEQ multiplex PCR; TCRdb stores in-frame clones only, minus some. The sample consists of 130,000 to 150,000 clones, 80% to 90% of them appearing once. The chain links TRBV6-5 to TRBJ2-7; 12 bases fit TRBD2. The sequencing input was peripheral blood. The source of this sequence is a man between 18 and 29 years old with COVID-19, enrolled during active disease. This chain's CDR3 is CASKRLAGVNEQYF. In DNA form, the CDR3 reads TGTGCCAGTAAAAGACTAGCGGGAGTCAACGAGCAGTACTTC.